This T cell receptor (beta chain) originates from a study of immune characterization of retroperitoneal liposarcoma. TCRdb processed the PCR reads anew with MiXCR; each CDR3 protein has one entry. The sample has around 12,000 distinct CDR3 sequences, about 45% seen once. At least ten counts were recorded for this clonotype. The CDR3 is 15 amino acids. Unmatched junction bases numbered 3, after V lost 2 bases and J lost 6 bases. Germline V gene sequence: CDR1 MNHNY, CDR2 SVGAGI (reference sequence). This chain connects TRBV6-6 to TRBJ2-3; the match to TRBD2 covers 12 bases. This receptor was taken from a female donor with retroperitoneal liposarcoma. Sequences were obtained from tumor tissue. The CDR3 DNA is TGTGCCAGCAGTTACACTAGCGGGGGGTCGGATACGCAGTATTTT. Protein: CASSYTSGGSDTQYF.